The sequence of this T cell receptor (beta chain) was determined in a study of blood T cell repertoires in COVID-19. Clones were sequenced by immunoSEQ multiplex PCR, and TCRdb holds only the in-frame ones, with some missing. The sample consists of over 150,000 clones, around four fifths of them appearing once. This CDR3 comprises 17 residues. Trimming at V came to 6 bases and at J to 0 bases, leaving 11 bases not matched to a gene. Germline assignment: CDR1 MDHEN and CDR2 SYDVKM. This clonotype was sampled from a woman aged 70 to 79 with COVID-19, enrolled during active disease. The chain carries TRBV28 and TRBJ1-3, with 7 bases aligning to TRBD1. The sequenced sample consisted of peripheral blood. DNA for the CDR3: TGTGCCAGCAGGAGTACCGGGACAGCTCACTCTGGAAACACCATATATTTT. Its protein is CASRSTGTAHSGNTIYF.